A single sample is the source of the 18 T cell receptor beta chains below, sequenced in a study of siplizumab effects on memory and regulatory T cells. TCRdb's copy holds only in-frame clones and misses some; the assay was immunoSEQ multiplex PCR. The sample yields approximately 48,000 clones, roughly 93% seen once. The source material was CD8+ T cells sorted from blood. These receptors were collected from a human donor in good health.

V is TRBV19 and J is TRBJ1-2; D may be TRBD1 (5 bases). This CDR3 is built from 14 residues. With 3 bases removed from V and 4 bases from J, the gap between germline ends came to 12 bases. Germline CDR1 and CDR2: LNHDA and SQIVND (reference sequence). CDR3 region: CASSMADSPYGYTF. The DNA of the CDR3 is TGTGCCAGTAGTATGGCAGACAGTCCCTATGGCTACACCTTC.

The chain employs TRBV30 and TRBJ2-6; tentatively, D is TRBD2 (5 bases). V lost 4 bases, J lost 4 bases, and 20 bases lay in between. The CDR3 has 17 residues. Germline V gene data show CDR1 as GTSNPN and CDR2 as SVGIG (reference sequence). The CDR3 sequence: CAWMRVGHVEGANVLTF. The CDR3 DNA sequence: TGTGCCTGGATGAGGGTGGGCCACGTAGAAGGGGCCAACGTCCTGACTTTC.

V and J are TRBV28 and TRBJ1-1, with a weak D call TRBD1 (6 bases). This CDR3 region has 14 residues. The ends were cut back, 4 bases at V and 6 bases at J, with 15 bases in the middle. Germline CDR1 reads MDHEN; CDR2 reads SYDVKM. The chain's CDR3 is CASSSPGGAAEAFF. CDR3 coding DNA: TGTGCCAGCAGTTCACCCGGGGGCGCGGCTGAAGCTTTCTTT. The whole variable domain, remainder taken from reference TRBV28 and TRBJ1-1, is DVKVTQSSRYLVKRTGEKVFLECVQDMDHENMFWYRQDPGLGLRLIYFSYDVKMKEKGDIPEGYSVSREKKERFSLILESASTNQTSMYLCASSSPGGAAEAFFGQGTRLTVV.

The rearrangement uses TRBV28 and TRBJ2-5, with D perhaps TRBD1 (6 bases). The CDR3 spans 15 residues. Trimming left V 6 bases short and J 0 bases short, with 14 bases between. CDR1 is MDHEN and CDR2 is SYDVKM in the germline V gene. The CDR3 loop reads CASSGTNLYQETQYF. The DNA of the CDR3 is TGTGCCAGCAGCGGGACAAATCTGTACCAAGAGACCCAGTACTTC.

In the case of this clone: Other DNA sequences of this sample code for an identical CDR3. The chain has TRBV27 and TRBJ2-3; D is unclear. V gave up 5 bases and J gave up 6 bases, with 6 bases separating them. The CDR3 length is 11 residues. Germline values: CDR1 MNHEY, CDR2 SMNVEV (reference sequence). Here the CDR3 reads CASSLGDTQYF. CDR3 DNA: TGTGCCAGCAGTCTGGGGGATACGCAGTATTTT.

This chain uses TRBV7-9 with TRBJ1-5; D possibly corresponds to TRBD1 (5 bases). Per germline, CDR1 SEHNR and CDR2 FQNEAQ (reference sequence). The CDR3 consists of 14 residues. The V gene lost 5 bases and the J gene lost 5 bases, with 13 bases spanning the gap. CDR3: CASSAEGWDQPQHF. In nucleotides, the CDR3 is TGTGCCAGCAGCGCAGAGGGGTGGGATCAGCCCCAGCATTTT.

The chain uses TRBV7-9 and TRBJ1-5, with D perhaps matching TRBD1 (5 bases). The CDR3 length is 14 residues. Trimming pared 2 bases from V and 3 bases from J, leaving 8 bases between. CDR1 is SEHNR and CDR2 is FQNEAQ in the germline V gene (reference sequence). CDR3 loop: CASSLWGDNQPQHF. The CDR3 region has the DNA TGTGCCAGCAGCTTATGGGGGGACAATCAGCCCCAGCATTTT. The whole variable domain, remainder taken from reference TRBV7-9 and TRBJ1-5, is DTGVSQNPRHKITKRGQNVTFRCDPISEHNRLYWYRQTLGQGPEFLTYFQNEAQLEKSRLLSDRFSAERPKGSFSTLEIQRTEQGDSAMYLCASSLWGDNQPQHFGDGTRLSIL.

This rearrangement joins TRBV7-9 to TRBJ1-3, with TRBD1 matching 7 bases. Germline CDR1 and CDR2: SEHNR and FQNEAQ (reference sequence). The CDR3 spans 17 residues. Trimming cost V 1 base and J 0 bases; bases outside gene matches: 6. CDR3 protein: CASSLGDRVNSGNTIYF. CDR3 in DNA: TGTGCCAGCAGCTTAGGCGACAGGGTGAACTCTGGAAACACCATATATTTT. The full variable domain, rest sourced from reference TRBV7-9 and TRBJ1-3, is DTGVSQNPRHKITKRGQNVTFRCDPISEHNRLYWYRQTLGQGPEFLTYFQNEAQLEKSRLLSDRFSAERPKGSFSTLEIQRTEQGDSAMYLCASSLGDRVNSGNTIYFGEGSWLTVV.

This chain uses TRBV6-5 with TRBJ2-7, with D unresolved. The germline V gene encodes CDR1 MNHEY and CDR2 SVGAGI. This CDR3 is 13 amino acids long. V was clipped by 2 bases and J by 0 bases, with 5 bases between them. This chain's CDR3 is CASSYTVSYEQYF. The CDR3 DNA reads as TGTGCCAGCAGTTACACAGTCTCCTACGAGCAGTACTTC.

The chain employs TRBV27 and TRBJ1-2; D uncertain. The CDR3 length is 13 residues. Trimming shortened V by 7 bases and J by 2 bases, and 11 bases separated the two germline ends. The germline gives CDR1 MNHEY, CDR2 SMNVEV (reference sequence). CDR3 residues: CASNREKNYGYTF. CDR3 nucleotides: TGTGCCAGCAATAGGGAGAAGAACTATGGCTACACCTTC.

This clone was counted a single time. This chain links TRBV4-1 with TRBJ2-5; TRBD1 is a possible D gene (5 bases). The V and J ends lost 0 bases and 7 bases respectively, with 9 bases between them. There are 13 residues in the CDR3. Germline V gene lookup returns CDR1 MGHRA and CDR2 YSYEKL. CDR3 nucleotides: TGCGCCAGCAGCCAAGACTCCCAGGGGACCCAGTACTTC. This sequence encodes CASSQDSQGTQYF.

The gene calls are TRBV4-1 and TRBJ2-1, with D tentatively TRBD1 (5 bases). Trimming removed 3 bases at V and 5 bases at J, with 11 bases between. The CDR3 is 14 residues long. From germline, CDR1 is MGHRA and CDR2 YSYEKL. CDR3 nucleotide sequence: TGCGCCAGCAGCCAGAAAATAGGGGACAATGAGCAGTTCTTC. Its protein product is CASSQKIGDNEQFF.

CDR3 bases: TGTGCCAGCAGCGAGAGCCCCTCAGGGACATTCTCCTACGAGCAGTACTTC. Amino acid sequence: CASSESPSGTFSYEQYF. The chain couples TRBV9 to TRBJ2-7; tentatively, D is TRBD1 (6 bases). Trimming shortened V by 3 bases and J by 0 bases, and 19 bases separated the two germline ends. CDR1 is SGDLS, CDR2 YYNGEE, per germline. This CDR3 has 17 residues.

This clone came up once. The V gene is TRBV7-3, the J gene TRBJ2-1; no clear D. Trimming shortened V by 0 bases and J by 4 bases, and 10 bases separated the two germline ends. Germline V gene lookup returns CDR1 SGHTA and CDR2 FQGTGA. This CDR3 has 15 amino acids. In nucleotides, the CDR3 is TGTGCCAGCAGCTTAACGCCGGTTCAATACAATGAGCAGTTCTTC. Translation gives CASSLTPVQYNEQFF.

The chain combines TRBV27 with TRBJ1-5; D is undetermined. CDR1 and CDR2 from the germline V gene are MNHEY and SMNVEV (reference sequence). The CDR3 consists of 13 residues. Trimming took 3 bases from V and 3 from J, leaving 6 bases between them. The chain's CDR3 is CASSLGYNQPQHF. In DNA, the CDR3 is TGTGCCAGCAGTTTGGGTTACAATCAGCCCCAGCATTTT.

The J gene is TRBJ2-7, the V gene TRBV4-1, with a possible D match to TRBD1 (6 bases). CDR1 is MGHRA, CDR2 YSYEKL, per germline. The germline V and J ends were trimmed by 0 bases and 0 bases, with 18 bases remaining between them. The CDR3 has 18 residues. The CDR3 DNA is TGCGCCAGCAGCCAAGAGGATTATGAGGGGGTGAACTCCTACGAGCAGTACTTC. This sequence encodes CASSQEDYEGVNSYEQYF.

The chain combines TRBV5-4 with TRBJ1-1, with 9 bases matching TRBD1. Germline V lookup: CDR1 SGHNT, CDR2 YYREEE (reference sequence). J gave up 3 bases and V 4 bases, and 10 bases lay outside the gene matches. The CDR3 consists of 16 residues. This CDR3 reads CASSPGQGVVDTEAFF. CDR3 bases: TGTGCCAGCAGCCCGGGACAGGGTGTTGTAGACACTGAAGCTTTCTTT.

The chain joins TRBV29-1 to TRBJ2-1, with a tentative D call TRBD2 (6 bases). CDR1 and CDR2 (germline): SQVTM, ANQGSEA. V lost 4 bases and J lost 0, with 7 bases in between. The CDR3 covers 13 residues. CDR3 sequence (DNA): TGCAGCGTTGGGGGAGGCTCCTACAATGAGCAGTTCTTC. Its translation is CSVGGGSYNEQFF.